The 11 T cell receptor beta chains below were found in one sample sequenced in a study of OX40 agonist ivuxolimab in advanced cancers. Profiling relied on immunoSEQ multiplex PCR, and the TCRdb table lists in-frame clones only, not all of them. This sample yields around 63,000 clones, of which approximately 90% are seen a single time; roughly 1.2% belongs to the top ten. The material sequenced was CD4+ or CD8+ T cells sorted from blood, taken in a trial of the OX40 agonist ivuxolimab. These receptors all stem from an adult with an advanced solid tumor such as melanoma, head and neck, liver or kidney cancer.

The chain joins TRBV21-1 to TRBJ2-3; TRBD2, as called in the table, went unchecked against the DNA. TRBV21-1 is assigned pseudogene status. This CDR3 has 21 residues. CDR3 sequence reads: CASSKGVPRETGTSGTDTQYF. The CDR3 nucleotides read TGTGCCAGCAGCAAAGGAGTGCCCAGGGAGACCGGGACTAGCGGTACAGATACGCAGTATTTT.

The J gene is TRBJ2-2, the V gene TRBV10-3; D remains unclear. Trimming took off 1 base at V and 2 bases at J, with 11 bases between the two ends. The CDR3 has 16 amino acids. The germline gives CDR1 ENHRY, CDR2 SYGVKD. The CDR3 DNA is TGTGCCATCAGTGAGTTAGAAATATCTAACACCGGGGAGCTGTTTTTT. It codes for CAISELEISNTGELFF.

The V call is TRBV15, the J call TRBJ2-3; TRBD1 aligns across 9 bases. The ends lost 2 bases at V and 4 bases at J; junction bases unmatched: 4. The CDR3 is 15 amino acids. Looked up from germline, CDR1 is LNHNV and CDR2 is YYDKDF (reference sequence). The CDR3 loop reads CATSRSTGGADTQYF. The DNA of the CDR3 is TGTGCCACCAGCAGATCAACAGGGGGCGCAGATACGCAGTATTTT.

The V gene is TRBV19, the J gene TRBJ1-1; TRBD1 agrees at 7 bases. The CDR3 runs 13 residues. The V segment lost 7 bases and the J segment 4 bases; nucleotides outside the gene matches: 6. CDR1 and CDR2 from the germline V gene are LNHDA and SQIVND (reference sequence). The CDR3 reads CASKVDRITEAFF. The DNA of the CDR3 is TGTGCCAGTAAGGTGGACAGGATCACTGAAGCTTTCTTT.

The chain links TRBV5-1 to TRBJ1-4, with D possibly being TRBD1 (5 bases). Looked up from germline, CDR1 is SGHRS and CDR2 is YFSETQ. The V gene lost 3 bases and the J gene lost 10 bases, with 19 bases spanning the gap. CDR3 length: 15 residues. The DNA of the CDR3 is TGCGCCAGCAGCTCGGCTTTGGGGGGAGAGGGAAAACTGTTTTTT. This encodes CASSSALGGEGKLFF.

The gene calls are TRBV10-3 and TRBJ2-7; no clear D gene. Trimming left V 6 bases short and J 0 bases short, with 6 bases between. The V gene's germline CDR1 is ENHRY and CDR2 SYGVKD. This CDR3 is built from 12 residues. CDR3 sequence (DNA): TGTGCCATCAGCCCCAGCTCCTACGAGCAGTACTTC. This sequence encodes CAISPSSYEQYF.

In its sample, this clone was seen once. The chain employs TRBV10-1 and TRBJ2-1; 12 bases agree with TRBD2. CDR1 is WNHNN, CDR2 SYGVQD, per germline (reference sequence). CDR3 length equals 15 residues. V was pared by 6 bases and J by 7 bases, with 7 bases of the junction left unmatched. The CDR3 coding sequence is TGCGCCAGCAGCGGAGGACTAGCGGGGCTGAATGAGCAGTTCTTC. Translation gives CASSGGLAGLNEQFF.

The J gene is TRBJ2-7, the V gene TRBV6-1; 12 bases fit TRBD1. The CDR3 sequence is 13 residues long. After removal of 10 bases from V and 4 bases from J, the junction contained 5 bases not matched to a gene. Germline V CDR1 and CDR2: MNHNS, SASEGT. The DNA of the CDR3 is TGTGCCACAGAGGGACAGGGGGCGTACGAGCAGTACTTC. It yields the protein CATEGQGAYEQYF.

The chain is built from TRBV18 and TRBJ1-1, with unresolved D. The CDR3 is 13 amino acids. Germline V gives CDR1 KGHSH, CDR2 LQKENI. V lost 0 bases and J 5 bases, leaving 7 bases between the germline ends. The DNA of the CDR3 is TGTGCCAGCTCACCACCGGTTGGGACTGAAGCTTTCTTT. As protein: CASSPPVGTEAFF.

The rearrangement links TRBV29-1 to TRBJ2-3, with 7 bases aligning to TRBD2. J lost 0 bases, V lost 7 bases, and 10 bases had no gene match. CDR1 and CDR2 (germline): SQVTM, ANQGSEA. The CDR3 runs 15 residues. CDR3 nucleotide sequence: TGCAGCGCTCGGGGAGGAGCGGGGAGCACAGATACGCAGTATTTT. Its protein is CSARGGAGSTDTQYF.

The sample holds one count of this clone. The V call is TRBV9, the J call TRBJ2-6; D ambiguous. This CDR3 region has 15 residues. Germline CDR1 SGDLS, CDR2 YYNGEE. The ends were cut back, 4 bases at V and 3 bases at J, with 11 bases in the middle. CDR3 protein: CASSPLGGGANVLTF. CDR3 nucleotides: TGTGCCAGCAGCCCCCTGGGTGGTGGGGCCAACGTCCTGACTTTC.